The 14 T cell receptor beta chains presented below share a single source sample, sequenced in a study of blood T cell repertoires in COVID-19. TCRdb's copy holds only in-frame clones and misses some; the assay was immunoSEQ multiplex PCR. The table shows 90,000 to 130,000 clones, with about 88% occurring only once. The sample comprised peripheral blood. These receptors were obtained from a woman aged 50 to 65 with acute or convalescent COVID-19.

The rearrangement links TRBV12-5 to TRBJ2-7; TRBD1 agrees at 9 bases. V lost 1 base to trimming and J lost 0 bases; unmatched junction nucleotides: 4. Germline loops: CDR1 LGHNT, CDR2 FRNRAP. The CDR3 runs 16 residues. CDR3 coding DNA: TGTGCTAGTGGTTTGGAACGGACAGGGGTCTCCTACGAGCAGTACTTC. Protein: CASGLERTGVSYEQYF.

This clone was observed a few times. The V gene is TRBV7-9, the J gene TRBJ2-7; TRBD2 is a possible D gene (5 bases). CDR1 is SEHNR, CDR2 FQNEAQ, per germline (reference sequence). The V end was cut by 5 bases, the J end by 2 bases, with 10 bases between. The CDR3 extends over 13 amino acids. CDR3 sequence (DNA): TGTGCCAGCAGCCGTGGACTCACCTACGAGCAGTACTTC. Amino acid sequence: CASSRGLTYEQYF.

The chain recombines TRBV24-1 with TRBJ2-3; possible D gene TRBD2, 7 bases. The CDR3 contains 16 residues. V lost 0 bases and J 5 bases, leaving 14 bases between the germline ends. Germline-derived CDR1 and CDR2 are KGHDR and SFDVKD. CDR3 sequence reads: CATSDLGGARRDTQYF. As DNA, the CDR3 is TGTGCCACCAGTGATTTGGGGGGGGCCCGTCGAGATACGCAGTATTTT.

The genes are TRBV24-1 and TRBJ2-5, with D perhaps TRBD2 (6 bases). V was clipped by 7 bases and J by 5 bases, with 16 bases between them. CDR3 size: 14 residues. Germline assignment: CDR1 KGHDR and CDR2 SFDVKD. CDR3: CATRGGTAVETQYF. The CDR3 nucleotides are TGTGCCACCAGGGGCGGGACGGCGGTCGAGACCCAGTACTTC.

The chain recombines TRBV18 with TRBJ2-4; 11 nucleotides agree with TRBD2. The V and J ends lost 4 bases and 6 bases, in that order; junction bases with no gene match: 11. The CDR3 spans 17 residues. The V gene's germline CDR1 is KGHSH and CDR2 LQKENI. CDR3 in amino acids: CASSLELAGEDVNIQYF. In nucleotides, the CDR3 is TGTGCCAGCTCACTCGAACTAGCGGGAGAGGATGTAAACATTCAGTACTTC.

The CDR3 sequence is CASSLTQYQETQYF. The CDR3 DNA reads TGTGCCAGCAGCCTCACACAGTACCAAGAGACCCAGTACTTC. The V gene is TRBV11-2, the J gene TRBJ2-5; no clear D. With 5 bases removed from V and 0 bases from J, the gap between germline ends came to 10 bases. Germline V lookup: CDR1 SGHAT, CDR2 FQNNGV. The CDR3 spans 14 residues.

This chain's CDR3 is CAWSLAGVEQYF. The DNA of the CDR3 is TGTGCCTGGAGCCTAGCGGGAGTCGAGCAGTACTTC. The gene calls are TRBV30 and TRBJ2-7; TRBD2 matches 10 bases. The ends lost 3 bases at V and 6 bases at J; junction bases unmatched: 2. The CDR3 has 12 residues. Germline V CDR1 and CDR2: GTSNPN, SVGIG (reference sequence).

J is TRBJ1-6 and V is TRBV3-1 (or the pseudogene TRBV3-2), with a possible D match to TRBD1 (6 bases). The CDR3 length is 15 residues. V lost 1 base to trimming and J lost 6 bases, with 10 bases between them. CDR1 is LGHDT, CDR2 YNNKEL, per germline (reference sequence). CDR3 DNA: TGTGCCAGCAGCCAAGTCACAGGGCCTAATTCACCCCTCCACTTT. It yields the protein CASSQVTGPNSPLHF.

The chain combines TRBV11-1 with TRBJ2-4; possible D gene TRBD1, 5 bases. Germline CDR1 and CDR2: SGHAT and FQDESV (reference sequence). Trimming left V 5 bases short and J 6 bases short, with 20 bases between. CDR3 length equals 16 residues. This CDR3 is CASSPREGRALNIQYF. DNA of the CDR3: TGTGCCAGCAGCCCTAGGGAAGGCAGGGCTCTAAACATTCAGTACTTC.

The J gene is TRBJ2-7, the V gene TRBV11-2, with 11 positions matching TRBD2. There are 19 residues in the CDR3. The J segment lost 5 bases and the V segment lost 3 bases, leaving 18 bases of the junction unmatched. The germline gives CDR1 SGHAT, CDR2 FQNNGV. As DNA, the CDR3 is TGTGCCAGCAGCTTTCCACAAGCGGTGGCGAGACTAGCGGGAAACGAGCAGTACTTC. Its protein product is CASSFPQAVARLAGNEQYF.

The chain is built from TRBV10-3 and TRBJ2-5; 9 positions match TRBD1. Trimming at V came to 8 bases and at J to 2 bases, leaving 3 bases not matched to a gene. CDR1 and CDR2 (germline): ENHRY, SYGVKD. This CDR3 spans 13 amino acids. The CDR3 region is CAISGQGQETQYF. CDR3 bases: TGTGCCATCTCGGGACAGGGACAAGAGACCCAGTACTTC.

In DNA, the CDR3 is TGTGCCACCAGTGACTATAATGGCAATCAGCCCCAGCATTTT. Residues: CATSDYNGNQPQHF. The chain joins TRBV24-1 to TRBJ1-5; D unclear. The CDR3 is made up of 14 amino acids. Trimming shortened V by 4 bases and J by 2 bases, and 8 bases separated the two germline ends. CDR1 is KGHDR, CDR2 SFDVKD, per germline.

The chain couples TRBV12-3 or TRBV12-4 to TRBJ2-7; TRBD1 agrees at 9 bases. V was pared by 4 bases and J by 8 bases, with 6 bases of the junction left unmatched. The CDR3 extends over 13 amino acids. Written as DNA, the CDR3 is TGTGCCAGCAGTTCCTCCGGACAGGGGCAGCAGTACTTC. It yields the protein CASSSSGQGQQYF.

The chain uses TRBV15 and TRBJ2-3; the match to TRBD2 covers 9 bases. Germline CDR1 reads LNHNV; CDR2 reads YYDKDF (reference sequence). CDR3 length: 16 residues. Losses at the gene ends were 2 bases for V and 6 bases for J; bases not matched to a gene: 9. CDR3 region: CATSRLAGTSMDTQYF. The DNA for the CDR3 is TGTGCCACCAGCAGACTAGCGGGAACTTCTATGGATACGCAGTATTTT.